This T cell receptor beta chain originates from a study of control samples from healthy donors and cancer patients. V trimming: 2 bases; J trimming: 5 bases; junction bases outside the gene matches: 7. The CDR3 has 16 amino acids. CDR1 and CDR2 (germline): MNHEY, SVGEGT. Clones were sequenced by immunoSEQ multiplex PCR, and TCRdb holds only the in-frame ones, with some missing. There are around 150,000 clones in the sample; over 85% occur only once, and more than 10% lies in the top ten. The TCR sequence derives from a man aged 25-40 years in good health. The sample taken for sequencing was blood. The J gene is TRBJ1-5, the V gene TRBV6-2 or TRBV6-3; 9 bases fit TRBD1. DNA for the CDR3: TGTGCCAGCAGTTACCCCCCGCACAGGGGGCATCAGCCCCAGCATTTT. This translates into CASSYPPHRGHQPQHF.